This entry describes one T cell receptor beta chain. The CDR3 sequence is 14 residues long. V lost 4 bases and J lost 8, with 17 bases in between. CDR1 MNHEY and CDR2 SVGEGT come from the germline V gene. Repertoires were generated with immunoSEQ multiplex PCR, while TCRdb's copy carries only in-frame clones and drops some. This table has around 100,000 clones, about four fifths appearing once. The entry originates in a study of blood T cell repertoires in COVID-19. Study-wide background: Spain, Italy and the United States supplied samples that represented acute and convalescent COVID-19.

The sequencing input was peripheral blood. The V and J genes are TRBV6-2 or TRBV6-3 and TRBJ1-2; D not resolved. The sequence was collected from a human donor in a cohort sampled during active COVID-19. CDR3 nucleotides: TGTGCCAGCAGTTCCGATCCTGTTTTGAGGGGCTACACCTTC. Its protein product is CASSSDPVLRGYTF.